The clone carrying this TCR beta chain has a handful of counts. Repertoires were generated with immunoSEQ multiplex PCR, while TCRdb's copy carries only in-frame clones and drops some. The table records about 32,000 clones, around 33% of them present only once. The source of the sample is a study of PD-L1 blockade in urothelial cancer. V shed 1 base and J 1 base; nucleotides not matched to a gene: 7. Germline-derived CDR1 and CDR2 are SSHAT and FNYEAQ (reference sequence). The CDR3 covers 17 residues. Sequenced material: tumor tissue, taken before atezolizumab (anti-PD-L1) treatment. The TCR sequence derives from a man aged 60-69 years with urothelial cancer. The chain joins TRBV7-7 to TRBJ1-1, with 9 bases identical to TRBD1. The CDR3 DNA follows: TGTGCCAGCAGCTTAGTCCAGGGGACAGGGAGGAACACTGAAGCTTTCTTT. The encoded protein is CASSLVQGTGRNTEAFF.